The next 20 T cell receptor beta chains were all read from a single sample in a study of T cell responses to AZD1222 COVID-19 vaccine. The method was immunoSEQ multiplex PCR; TCRdb's version includes in-frame clones alone and lacks a portion of them. The table lists roughly 180,000 clones, approximately 94% of them singletons. The material was peripheral blood, obtained 28 days after the second AZD1222 dose. These receptors were obtained from an adult who received the AZD1222 COVID-19 vaccine.

The chain couples TRBV18 to TRBJ2-7; 12 positions agree with TRBD2. Germline-derived CDR1 and CDR2 are KGHSH and LQKENI. The CDR3 extends over 17 amino acids. V dropped 2 bases and J dropped 3; count of bases not matched to a gene: 8. CDR3 amino acids: CASSPGLGLAGNYEQYF. CDR3 DNA sequence: TGTGCCAGCTCACCAGGCCTCGGACTAGCGGGAAACTACGAGCAGTACTTC.

As DNA, the CDR3 is TGTGCTAGTGGTTTGAGGGACACCAACTATGGCTACACCTTC. Its protein product is CASGLRDTNYGYTF. This chain links TRBV12-5 with TRBJ1-2; D might be TRBD1 (6 bases). Germline CDR1 is LGHNT and CDR2 is FRNRAP. V gave up 2 bases and J gave up 2 bases, with 9 bases separating them. The CDR3 spans 14 residues.

This sequence joins TRBV5-6 and TRBJ2-7; D not resolved. CDR3 size: 13 residues. Trimming removed 0 bases at V and 7 bases at J, with 11 bases between. Germline V gene data show CDR1 as SGHDT and CDR2 as YYEEEE. The DNA of the CDR3 is TGTGCCAGCAGCTTGGGTGCGACGGAGGAGCAGTACTTC. Translating it yields CASSLGATEEQYF.

This chain joins TRBV12-3 or TRBV12-4 and TRBJ2-4; the D is unclear. V lost 1 base and J 7 bases, leaving 8 bases between the germline ends. This CDR3 spans 13 amino acids. CDR3 nucleotide sequence: TGTGCCAGCAGTTTAGGGCCGGGCAACATTCAGTACTTC. Translating gives CASSLGPGNIQYF.

The chain is built from TRBV7-2 and TRBJ2-7, with 7 bases that match TRBD1. Germline CDR1 SGHTA, CDR2 FQGNSA. This CDR3 has 14 amino acids. V shed 3 bases and J 6 bases; nucleotides not matched to a gene: 8. CDR3 residues: CASSFTRTGGEQYF. The CDR3 DNA follows: TGTGCCAGCAGCTTTACCCGGACAGGCGGCGAGCAGTACTTC.

This clone was seen a handful of times. The chain recombines TRBV19 with TRBJ1-2; a weak D match, TRBD1 (6 bases). V was trimmed by 3 bases and J by 4 bases, leaving 15 bases between them. The germline CDR1 and CDR2 sequences are LNHDA and SQIVND (reference sequence). The CDR3 is 15 amino acids. The CDR3 coding sequence is TGTGCCAGTAGTATCGGACGGGACATAACCTATGGCTACACCTTC. This sequence encodes CASSIGRDITYGYTF.

The J gene is TRBJ1-1, the V gene TRBV2; 7 positions agree with TRBD1. After removal of 3 bases from V and 7 bases from J, the junction contained 8 bases not matched to a gene. The CDR3 has 14 residues. Germline CDR1 SNHLY, CDR2 FYNNEI. In nucleotides, the CDR3 is TGTGCCAGCAGTGATCCTCAAGGGGGCAATGAAGCTTTCTTT. It is translated as CASSDPQGGNEAFF.

V usage is TRBV5-1 and J usage is TRBJ2-5; 12 nucleotides line up with TRBD2. J was trimmed by 5 bases and V by 4 bases; bases with no gene match: 6. Germline CDR1 and CDR2: SGHRS and YFSETQ. This CDR3 is 15 amino acids long. The CDR3 DNA reads as TGCGCCAGCAGCCGATCTAGCGGGGGGGCCGAGACCCAGTACTTC. Translating gives CASSRSSGGAETQYF. The full variable domain, in which reference TRBV5-1 and TRBJ2-5 provide the parts outside the CDR3, is KAGVTQTPRYLIKTRGQQVTLSCSPISGHRSVSWYQQTPGQGLQFLFEYFSETQRNKGNFPGRFSGRQFSNSRSEMNVSTLELGDSALYLCASSRSSGGAETQYFGPGTRLLVL.

The chain is built from TRBV13 and TRBJ2-5, with TRBD2 matching 11 bases. The length of the CDR3 is 17 residues. From germline, CDR1 is PRHDT and CDR2 FYEKMQ (reference sequence). The J segment lost 1 base and the V segment lost 3 bases, leaving 7 bases of the junction unmatched. This CDR3 is CASSFIAGGAIQETQYF. Written as DNA, the CDR3 is TGTGCCAGCAGCTTCATAGCGGGGGGGGCCATCCAAGAGACCCAGTACTTC.

The gene calls are TRBV5-6 and TRBJ1-4, with TRBD1 identical over 9 bases. Losses at the gene ends were 4 bases for V and 7 bases for J; bases not matched to a gene: 5. CDR1 is SGHDT and CDR2 is YYEEEE in the germline V gene. The CDR3 runs to 14 residues. CDR3 in DNA: TGTGCCAGCAGCCTGGGACAGGGTGGTGAAAAACTGTTTTTT. Residues: CASSLGQGGEKLFF.

This rearrangement joins TRBV6-6 to TRBJ2-7; D possibly corresponds to TRBD1 (5 bases). Deletions cut 9 bases from V and 3 bases from J, with 15 bases between. The germline gives CDR1 MNHNY, CDR2 SVGAGI (reference sequence). The CDR3 has 13 residues. The CDR3 here is CARKPTADYEQYF. The CDR3 DNA is TGTGCCAGGAAACCGACAGCCGACTACGAGCAGTACTTC.

About this clone itself: Other DNA sequences in the sample encode the same CDR3. V gene TRBV19 combines with J gene TRBJ1-5, with D hard to call. The CDR3 is made up of 14 amino acids. The V end was cut by 4 bases, the J end by 0 bases, with 7 bases between. The V gene's germline CDR1 is LNHDA and CDR2 SQIVND (reference sequence). This chain's CDR3 is CASSTGNSNQPQHF. The CDR3 bases are TGTGCCAGTAGTACGGGAAATAGCAATCAGCCCCAGCATTTT.

This chain joins TRBV7-8 and TRBJ2-2, with D unresolved. CDR3 length: 11 amino acids. The germline gives CDR1 SGHVS, CDR2 FQNEAQ. V shed 5 bases and J shed 5 bases, with 3 bases lying between them. The CDR3 here is CASSLTGELFF. The CDR3 coding sequence is TGTGCCAGCAGCCTGACCGGGGAGCTGTTTTTT.

In DNA, the CDR3 is TGCGCCAGCAGCTCGTCGCGGGATGTGAATGAAAAACTGTTTTTT. This encodes CASSSSRDVNEKLFF. The gene calls are TRBV5-1 and TRBJ1-4, with D hard to call. The germline V gene encodes CDR1 SGHRS and CDR2 YFSETQ. CDR3 length: 15 amino acids. V dropped 3 bases and J dropped 5 bases, with 14 bases sitting between them.

The chain employs TRBV28 and TRBJ1-2; D gene uncertain. Germline CDR1 is MDHEN and CDR2 is SYDVKM. V lost 10 bases and J 7 bases, leaving 25 bases between the germline ends. This CDR3 has 15 amino acids. CDR3 sequence (DNA): TGTGCCACCTCAGGATTATTGGCGGGTCTCCCTGGCTACACCTTC. Translated, it gives CATSGLLAGLPGYTF.

This chain joins TRBV9 and TRBJ1-2, with D perhaps TRBD1 (5 bases). Trimming cost V 4 bases and J 4 bases, with 14 bases left between them. CDR3 length: 14 residues. Per the germline V gene, CDR1 is SGDLS and CDR2 is YYNGEE. As DNA, the CDR3 is TGTGCCAGCAGCCCAGAGGGGACCTCCTATGGCTACACCTTC. It yields the protein CASSPEGTSYGYTF.

The chain employs TRBV29-1 and TRBJ1-2; D might be TRBD1 (5 bases). V was cut by 4 bases and J by 6 bases, with 12 bases left in between. This CDR3 contains 12 residues. Germline V CDR1 and CDR2: SQVTM, ANQGSEA. DNA for the CDR3: TGCAGCGTTGTAAGGGGTGCGGATGGCTACACCTTC. Translated: CSVVRGADGYTF.

J is TRBJ1-2 and V is TRBV6-5; D is undetermined. Trimming took 5 bases from V and 7 from J, leaving 11 bases between them. The CDR3 is 12 residues long. The V gene's germline CDR1 is MNHEY and CDR2 SVGAGI. For the CDR3, the DNA is TGTGCCAGCAGTAAAACGGTGGGTGGCTACACCTTC. Amino acid sequence: CASSKTVGGYTF.

This rearrangement joins TRBV7-2 to TRBJ1-6; D gene uncertain. CDR1 and CDR2 from the germline V gene are SGHTA and FQGNSA. The CDR3 sequence is 16 residues long. The V and J ends lost 5 bases and 0 bases respectively, with 11 bases between them. CDR3 protein: CASSARLSSYNSPLHF. Here the CDR3 DNA reads TGTGCCAGCAGCGCTAGACTAAGCTCCTATAATTCACCCCTCCACTTT. Using reference TRBV7-2 and TRBJ1-6 for the parts outside the CDR3, the full variable domain is GAGVSQSPSNKVTEKGKDVELRCDPISGHTALYWYRQSLGQGLEFLIYFQGNSAPDKSGLPSDRFSAERTGGSVSTLTIQRTQQEDSAVYLCASSARLSSYNSPLHFGNGTRLTVT.

In regard to this clone: One end of the junction fails to match germline, which may point to a read error. The chain joins TRBV27 to TRBJ2-4; D is uncertain. Germline V gene lookup returns CDR1 MNHEY and CDR2 SMNVEV (reference sequence). The CDR3 length is 13 residues. CDR3 amino acids: CASSLSSKNLQYF. The CDR3 nucleotides read TGTGCCAGCAGTTTATCGAGTAAAAACCTTCAGTACTTC.